These 4 T cell receptor beta chains share one sample of origin, sequenced in a study of blood T cell repertoires in COVID-19 (dated by TCRdb to 2020 to 2022). Libraries were prepared through the immunoSEQ multiplex PCR assay. This immuneACCESS table, as held by TCRdb, lists in-frame sequences with V and J called but not all clones. Of the missing ones, under half trace to an unresolved V gene in checked studies; the others have no known cause. In all, the sample holds some 300,000 clones, and around 90% of those were seen once. Approximately 2% of the sample goes to the ten largest clones. The source material was PBMCs or T cells enriched from blood (not recorded which). These receptors all stem from a woman between 55 and 75 years old in a cohort exposed to, infected with or recovered from COVID-19 (not recorded which).

The chain employs TRBV6-2 or TRBV6-3 and TRBJ1-2; a possible D gene is TRBD1 (5 bases). The CDR3 runs to 16 residues. The germline gives CDR1 MNHEY, CDR2 SVGEGT. V was pared by 5 bases and J by 1 base, with 17 bases between. This chain's CDR3 is CASSPWGRYDNYGYTF. The CDR3 DNA reads as TGTGCCAGCAGTCCCTGGGGGAGGTACGATAACTATGGCTACACCTTC.

The chain links TRBV19 to TRBJ2-7, with D unclear. The CDR3 runs to 14 residues. The germline V gene encodes CDR1 LNHDA and CDR2 SQIVND (reference sequence). V was trimmed by 3 bases and J by 1 base, leaving 10 bases between them. The CDR3 region has the DNA TGTGCCAGTAGTATGTCAGCAGGATCCTACGAGCAGTACTTC. It encodes CASSMSAGSYEQYF.

V is TRBV5-1 and J is TRBJ2-2, with a possible D match to TRBD1 (5 bases). Trimming took off 4 bases at V and 2 bases at J, with 12 bases between the two ends. This CDR3 comprises 15 residues. Looked up from germline, CDR1 is SGHRS and CDR2 is YFSETQ. The CDR3 spells CASSLMTENTGELFF. The CDR3 DNA sequence: TGCGCCAGCAGCCTCATGACAGAAAACACCGGGGAGCTGTTTTTT.

This clone has only a few counts. The chain joins TRBV30 to TRBJ1-1, with unresolved D. Per the germline V gene, CDR1 is GTSNPN and CDR2 is SVGIG (reference sequence). The CDR3 contains 13 residues. V shed 4 bases and J shed 1 base, with 10 bases lying between them. Written as DNA, the CDR3 is TGTGCCTGGACCCGGGATCCGAACACTGAAGCTTTCTTT. This translates into CAWTRDPNTEAFF.